This T cell receptor (beta chain) was sequenced for a study of blood T cells in healthy people across ages. A second PCR, run for 7 to 11 cycles, used a sample-barcoded 5' primer plus a J-beta primer mix. Each sample yielded at least 2.5 million CDR3-containing paired-end reads. TCRdb analysed the 5' RACE reads with MiXCR anew, one entry per CDR3 protein. The top ten hold about 11% of the sample, which has 1.5 million to 2 million distinct CDR3 sequences, 34% seen once. This clonotype was seen more than once but under ten times. Its antigen is undetermined. In germline, CDR1 is MGHRA, CDR2 YSYEKL. V lost 0 bases and J lost 8, with 16 bases in between. The CDR3 consists of 15 residues. The study's findings and limits: A greater number of naive CD4+ cells and higher diversity distinguished long-lived donors from aged donors. Strongly correlated with naive T cell percentage was TCR beta diversity.

Sequenced material: blood. The sequence derives from a woman in her 30s in good health. The gene calls are TRBV4-1 and TRBJ1-2, with D hard to call. The CDR3 region is CASSQEGWLREGYTF. The CDR3 region has the DNA TGCGCCAGCAGCCAAGAAGGCTGGCTTCGGGAGGGCTACACCTTC.